Each of the 23 T cell receptor beta chains below was sequenced from the same sample in a study of control samples from healthy donors and cancer patients (dated by TCRdb to 2018 to 2021). Libraries were built with the immunoSEQ multiplex PCR assay. TCRdb limited this immuneACCESS table to in-frame rearrangements with V and J called. A share of clones is missing; checked studies link under half to unresolved V genes, and the rest is unexplained. The sample yields some 150,000 clones; 90% to 95% were counted once. The ten most abundant clones make up 1.5% of the sample. Sample: blood. The receptor set was obtained from a woman aged 30 to 39 in good health.

J is TRBJ2-1 and V is TRBV7-6; weak D call: TRBD2 (6 bases). This CDR3 has 15 amino acids. Germline CDR1 and CDR2: SGHVS and FNYEAQ. The ends were cut back, 1 base at V and 8 bases at J, with 15 bases in the middle. The CDR3: CASSLVVGSRYEQFF. CDR3 nucleotide sequence: TGTGCCAGCAGCTTAGTCGTCGGGAGCCGTTATGAGCAGTTCTTC.

As for this clone: Possible read error: a much larger clone is one base away. The J gene is TRBJ1-1, the V gene TRBV6-5; perhaps TRBD1 as D (6 bases). Per the germline V gene, CDR1 is MNHEY and CDR2 is SVGAGI. V lost 7 bases to trimming and J lost 5 bases, with 8 bases between them. This CDR3 has 11 amino acids. The CDR3 region has the DNA TGTGCCAGCACCCAGGGGACTGAAGCTTTCTTT. Translated, it gives CASTQGTEAFF.

This chain uses TRBV5-5 with TRBJ1-1, with 9 positions matching TRBD1. J was trimmed by 1 base and V by 5 bases; bases with no gene match: 9. Germline values: CDR1 SGHKS, CDR2 YYEKEE (reference sequence). The CDR3 runs to 16 residues. The CDR3 reads CASSQRQGEANTEAFF. DNA for the CDR3: TGTGCCAGCAGTCAGAGACAGGGGGAGGCGAACACTGAAGCTTTCTTT.

The V and J genes are TRBV9 and TRBJ2-1, with D tentatively TRBD2 (6 bases). This CDR3 is built from 17 residues. The V gene's germline CDR1 is SGDLS and CDR2 YYNGEE. Trimming pared 0 bases from V and 0 bases from J, leaving 13 bases between. The CDR3 DNA reads TGTGCCAGCAGCGTAGCTCTTGGCGGGACCTCCTACAATGAGCAGTTCTTC. Its translation is CASSVALGGTSYNEQFF. The entire variable domain, with the rest obtained from reference TRBV9 and TRBJ2-1, is as follows: DSGVTQTPKHLITATGQRVTLRCSPRSGDLSVYWYQQSLDQGLQFLIQYYNGEERAKGNILERFSAQQFPDLHSELNLSSLELGDSALYFCASSVALGGTSYNEQFFGPGTRLTVL.

The rearrangement joins TRBV7-2 to TRBJ2-2; D gene unclear. V gave up 1 base and J gave up 6 bases, with 6 bases separating them. Germline CDR1 is SGHTA and CDR2 is FQGNSA. This CDR3 spans 13 amino acids. DNA for the CDR3: TGTGCCAGCAGCTTAGTTCTGGCCGGGGAGCTGTTTTTT. This codes for CASSLVLAGELFF.

This clone was picked up one time. The chain has TRBV29-1 and TRBJ2-7; D remains ambiguous. Germline lookup yields CDR1 SQVTM and CDR2 ANQGSEA. The V gene lost 7 bases and the J gene lost 0 bases, with 13 bases spanning the gap. CDR3 size: 13 residues. The CDR3 reads CSGYDLSSYEQYF. The DNA of the CDR3 is TGCAGCGGATATGACTTGAGCTCCTACGAGCAGTACTTC.

V is TRBV5-4 and J is TRBJ2-1; the match to TRBD2 covers 9 bases. CDR1 is SGHNT and CDR2 is YYREEE in the germline V gene (reference sequence). The CDR3 runs to 14 residues. The J segment lost 2 bases and the V segment lost 5 bases, leaving 2 bases of the junction unmatched. Here the CDR3 reads CASRAGGPYNEQFF. CDR3 nucleotides: TGTGCCAGCAGGGCGGGGGGGCCCTACAATGAGCAGTTCTTC.

The rearrangement joins TRBV28 to TRBJ1-5; 10 bases are a match to TRBD1. This CDR3 spans 16 amino acids. Germline V gene lookup returns CDR1 MDHEN and CDR2 SYDVKM. V gave up 3 bases and J gave up 3 bases; unmatched junction bases: 5. DNA of the CDR3: TGTGCCAGCAGTTTCTTGGGGACAGGGGACAATCAGCCCCAGCATTTT. Its protein product is CASSFLGTGDNQPQHF.

The V gene is TRBV4-2, the J gene TRBJ2-2; 12 bases match TRBD2. The germline gives CDR1 LGHNA, CDR2 YNFKEQ. Germline trimming cut 0 bases from V and 5 bases from J; bases unmatched to any gene: 7. The CDR3 spans 18 residues. The CDR3 protein is CASSQEWTSGIGTGELFF. DNA for the CDR3: TGTGCCAGCAGCCAAGAATGGACTAGCGGGATCGGGACCGGGGAGCTGTTTTTT.

In its sample, this clone was seen once. The chain combines TRBV6-6 with TRBJ1-3; D is undetermined. CDR1 is MNHNY, CDR2 SVGAGI, per germline (reference sequence). The CDR3 spans 13 residues. V was pared by 7 bases and J by 0 bases, with 7 bases between. The CDR3 region has the DNA TGTGCCAGCACTAGGAGCTCTGGAAACACCATATATTTT. It specifies CASTRSSGNTIYF.

The chain has TRBV5-1 and TRBJ2-7; D possibly corresponds to TRBD1 (6 bases). Germline V lookup: CDR1 SGHRS, CDR2 YFSETQ. V lost 0 bases, J lost 4 bases, and 11 bases lay in between. This CDR3 spans 14 amino acids. CDR3 residues: CASSLGGQLYEQYF. The CDR3 DNA sequence: TGCGCCAGCAGCTTGGGTGGACAGCTTTACGAGCAGTACTTC.

The rearrangement joins TRBV7-2 to TRBJ2-3, with a tentative D call TRBD2 (5 bases). The germline CDR1 and CDR2 sequences are SGHTA and FQGNSA. CDR3 size: 15 residues. Trimming cost V 3 bases and J 0 bases, with 10 bases left between them. CDR3 sequence (DNA): TGTGCCAGCAGCTTCCTAGCATTAAGCACAGATACGCAGTATTTT. Protein product: CASSFLALSTDTQYF.

This sequence joins TRBV4-2 and TRBJ2-7; D possibly matches TRBD1 or TRBD2 (5 bases each). Trimming took off 4 bases at V and 4 bases at J, with 11 bases between the two ends. The CDR3 length is 13 residues. Germline lookup yields CDR1 LGHNA and CDR2 YNFKEQ. The CDR3, as DNA: TGTGCCAGCAGCCGGGACCAGAATTACGAGCAGTACTTC. Encoded protein: CASSRDQNYEQYF.

The chain couples TRBV12-3 or TRBV12-4 to TRBJ1-6; weak D call: TRBD1 (5 bases). The CDR3 loop spans 13 amino acids. V lost 3 bases, J lost 8 bases, and 8 bases lay in between. The CDR3 reads CASSFQGDSPLHF. The CDR3 DNA follows: TGTGCCAGCAGTTTCCAGGGAGATTCACCCCTCCACTTT.

This chain links TRBV6-1 with TRBJ2-7; the D is unclear. The V gene's germline CDR1 is MNHNS and CDR2 SASEGT. V was clipped by 0 bases and J by 2 bases, with 8 bases between them. The CDR3 consists of 14 residues. The CDR3 region has the DNA TGTGCCAGCAGTGAAGCGGTGCCGACCTACGAGCAGTACTTC. Protein: CASSEAVPTYEQYF.

The rearrangement joins TRBV5-1 to TRBJ2-7; no reliable D call. Between the trimmed V and J ends, which lost 4 bases and 0 bases, there was a span of 5 bases. The CDR3 totals 12 residues. In germline, CDR1 is SGHRS, CDR2 YFSETQ. Written as DNA, the CDR3 is TGCGCCAGCAGCCCGAGCTCCTACGAGCAGTACTTC. Encoded protein: CASSPSSYEQYF.

The sample holds a few counts of this clone. V is TRBV4-1 and J is TRBJ1-4; 8 nucleotides line up with TRBD1. This CDR3 comprises 16 residues. Germline CDR1 MGHRA, CDR2 YSYEKL. J gave up 8 bases and V 0 bases, and 8 bases lay outside the gene matches. The CDR3 protein is CASSQDGSGGAEKLFF. The DNA for the CDR3 is TGCGCCAGCAGCCAAGATGGGTCAGGGGGCGCGGAAAAACTGTTTTTT.

The chain joins TRBV7-2 to TRBJ1-2; TRBD1 agrees at 7 bases. Trimming removed 2 bases from V and 0 bases from J; junction bases left unmatched: 3. CDR3 length: 15 amino acids. Per germline, CDR1 SGHTA and CDR2 FQGNSA. The CDR3: CASSLRTGANYGYTF. CDR3 nucleotide sequence: TGTGCCAGCAGCTTAAGGACAGGAGCTAACTATGGCTACACCTTC. Combining the CDR3 with reference TRBV7-2 and TRBJ1-2 gives the whole variable domain GAGVSQSPSNKVTEKGKDVELRCDPISGHTALYWYRQSLGQGLEFLIYFQGNSAPDKSGLPSDRFSAERTGGSVSTLTIQRTQQEDSAVYLCASSLRTGANYGYTFGSGTRLTVV.

Remarks on this clone: Other DNA sequences of this sample code for an identical CDR3. The chain has TRBV6-4 and TRBJ2-5, with TRBD1 matching 9 bases. Germline V gene sequence: CDR1 MRHNA, CDR2 SNTAGT. This CDR3 comprises 13 residues. V was pared by 5 bases and J by 5 bases, with 3 bases of the junction left unmatched. The CDR3 nucleotides read TGTGCCAGCAGTCGGACAGGGGAGGAGACCCAGTACTTC. Protein: CASSRTGEETQYF.

The chain carries TRBV7-9 and TRBJ1-6, with TRBD1 identical over 9 bases. Germline V gives CDR1 SEHNR, CDR2 FQNEAQ (reference sequence). The CDR3 is 15 amino acids. V shed 1 base, J shed 9 bases, and the junction held 4 bases outside the gene matches. The CDR3 coding sequence is TGTGCCAGCAGCTTAGGGGACAGGGACAGTTCACCCCTCCACTTT. It translates to CASSLGDRDSSPLHF.

By sample share, this clone is medium-sized. The chain couples TRBV28 to TRBJ2-2; 7 bases line up with TRBD2. The CDR3 covers 15 residues. V shed 3 bases, J shed 3 bases, and the junction held 4 bases outside the gene matches. CDR1 and CDR2 from the germline V gene are MDHEN and SYDVKM. CDR3 bases: TGTGCCAGCAGTTTCGGGGGAGGGTACACCGGGGAGCTGTTTTTT. Its protein is CASSFGGGYTGELFF. Combining the CDR3 with reference TRBV28 and TRBJ2-2 gives the whole variable domain DVKVTQSSRYLVKRTGEKVFLECVQDMDHENMFWYRQDPGLGLRLIYFSYDVKMKEKGDIPEGYSVSREKKERFSLILESASTNQTSMYLCASSFGGGYTGELFFGEGSRLTVL.

This clone was recorded once. The chain uses TRBV29-1 and TRBJ2-3; 9 bases align to TRBD1. CDR3 size: 17 residues. CDR1 and CDR2 from the germline V gene are SQVTM and ANQGSEA. V shed 3 bases, J shed 0 bases, and the junction held 10 bases outside the gene matches. In DNA form, the CDR3 reads TGCAGCGTTGAGGCAGGACAGGGGAAGAGAAGCACAGATACGCAGTATTTT. Residues: CSVEAGQGKRSTDTQYF.

The chain uses TRBV7-2 and TRBJ1-1, with D hard to call. V was pared by 5 bases and J by 5 bases, with 12 bases between. CDR1 and CDR2 (germline): SGHTA, FQGNSA. CDR3 size: 13 residues. CDR3 residues: CASSTQRRTEAFF. CDR3 nucleotides: TGTGCCAGCAGCACACAGCGGCGGACTGAAGCTTTCTTT.